The present T cell receptor (beta chain) was sequenced within a study of Ad26.COV2.S vaccination and SARS-CoV-2 variants. Study-wide background: Once or twice, 56 days apart, Ad26.COV2.S was delivered intramuscularly. Notes on the study in general: Breadth of non-spike TCRs did not differ between vaccinees and placebo recipients.

The CDR3 covers 15 residues. In germline, CDR1 is SGHDT, CDR2 YYEEEE. V dropped 2 bases and J dropped 4; count of bases not matched to a gene: 8. Details on this clone: Its antigen is unidentified.

Stated treatment: roughly 20 received Ad26.COV2.S at low or high dose, single or two shots; several received placebo; per-sample allocation not given. Day 63 following the first vaccine or placebo injection was when the samples were taken. The donor was a Boston adult aged 18-55 years. Built on an Ad26 vector, the vaccine expressed Wuhan-strain SARS-CoV-2 spike. Assay used: immunoSEQ multiplex PCR; TCRdb lists only in-frame clones, some missing. The table shows around 240,000 clones, with 88% occurring only once. The origin of this receptor is a person aged 18 to 59 who received the Ad26.COV2.S COVID-19 vaccine or a placebo. This sample comprised peripheral blood, obtained in a trial of Ad26.COV2.S vaccine versus placebo. This chain links TRBV5-6 with TRBJ2-7; 8 bases line up with TRBD1. The CDR3 protein is CASSFIGRGLYEQYF. CDR3 sequence (DNA): TGTGCCAGCAGCTTTATCGGCAGGGGGCTTTACGAGCAGTACTTC.